This TCR beta chain was documented in a study of T-cell memory formation after mild COVID-19. This clonotype has only a few counts. The CDR3 loop spans 14 amino acids. CDR1 and CDR2 from the germline V gene are SGHVS and FNYEAQ. Trimming stripped 5 bases from V and 6 bases from J, with 14 bases between. TCRdb reprocessed the 5' RACE reads with MiXCR, giving one entry per CDR3 protein. The table lists some 110,000 distinct CDR3 sequences, over 10% of them singletons, with around 26% in the top ten. The chain has TRBV7-6 and TRBJ1-5; D perhaps matches TRBD1 (5 bases). The sample taken for sequencing was PBMCs or a T cell subset sorted from them (not recorded which). The source of this sequence is an adult woman who had mild COVID-19 (a few samples of this study predate the infection). Cell type and time point are not known. This CDR3 is CASSREGLGQPQHF. Here the CDR3 DNA reads TGTGCCAGCAGCCGTGAGGGGCTGGGTCAGCCCCAGCATTTT.